These 20 T cell receptor beta chains share one sample of origin, sequenced in a study of Ad26.COV2.S vaccination and SARS-CoV-2 variants. Treatment defined: over 15 received Ad26.COV2.S at low or high dose, single or two shots; about 5 received placebo; per-sample allocation not given. Following the first vaccine or placebo injection, samples were taken on day 63. Generated by immunoSEQ multiplex PCR, the TCRdb table keeps only in-frame clones and is missing some. The table has roughly 300,000 clones, around 89% seen once. The sequencing used peripheral blood, collected in a trial of Ad26.COV2.S vaccine versus placebo. These receptor sequences come from a person between 18 and 65 years old who received the Ad26.COV2.S COVID-19 vaccine or a placebo.

The V call is TRBV28, the J call TRBJ2-3; D remains ambiguous. The germline V gene encodes CDR1 MDHEN and CDR2 SYDVKM. Trimming took off 6 bases at V and 0 bases at J, with 7 bases between the two ends. The CDR3 has 13 amino acids. The DNA for the CDR3 is TGTGCCAGCAGAGGATATAGCACAGATACGCAGTATTTT. It translates to CASRGYSTDTQYF.

The chain combines TRBV7-3 with TRBJ1-1, with D uncertain. This CDR3 contains 12 residues. V was shortened by 5 bases and J by 7 bases, with 11 bases between the two germline ends. Germline loops: CDR1 SGHTA, CDR2 FQGTGA. DNA of the CDR3: TGTGCCAGCAGCCCAGCCGAGGGTGAAGCTTTCTTT. This sequence encodes CASSPAEGEAFF. Full variable domain (remainder filled in from reference TRBV7-3 and TRBJ1-1): GAGVSQTPSNKVTEKGKYVELRCDPISGHTALYWYRQSLGQGPEFLIYFQGTGAADDSGLPNDRFFAVRPEGSVSTLKIQRTERGDSAVYLCASSPAEGEAFFGQGTRLTVV.

Many counts were recorded for this clone. The sample carries other DNA sequences with the same CDR3. The V gene is TRBV6-2 or TRBV6-3, the J gene TRBJ1-1; a possible D gene is TRBD1 (6 bases). The CDR3 spans 13 residues. From germline, CDR1 is MNHEY and CDR2 SVGEGT. The V end was cut by 5 bases, the J end by 1 base, with 8 bases between. CDR3 amino acids: CASSRQENTEAFF. CDR3 DNA: TGTGCCAGCAGTAGACAGGAGAACACTGAAGCTTTCTTT.

The chain couples TRBV4-3 to TRBJ1-2; 7 positions agree with TRBD1. The CDR3 spans 16 residues. Germline CDR1 LGHNA, CDR2 YSLEER. J gave up 4 bases and V 0 bases, and 8 bases lay outside the gene matches. The CDR3 region is CASSQDITGEIYGYTF. Written as DNA, the CDR3 is TGCGCCAGCAGCCAAGATATCACAGGGGAAATCTATGGCTACACCTTC.

The chain recombines TRBV15 with TRBJ2-7; 8 nucleotides line up with TRBD1. Germline values: CDR1 LNHNV, CDR2 YYDKDF (reference sequence). V trimming: 5 bases; J trimming: 0 bases; junction bases outside the gene matches: 6. There are 15 residues in the CDR3. CDR3 loop: CATSRDRLNSYEQYF. The CDR3 coding sequence is TGTGCCACCAGCCGGGACAGGCTTAACTCCTACGAGCAGTACTTC.

This clone has only one observation. V and J are TRBV29-1 and TRBJ2-7, with unresolved D. Between the trimmed V and J ends, which lost 3 bases and 2 bases, there was a span of 8 bases. Germline V gene data show CDR1 as SQVTM and CDR2 as ANQGSEA. CDR3 length: 12 amino acids. The CDR3 region is CSVEGSTYEQYF. CDR3 DNA: TGCAGCGTTGAGGGGTCCACCTACGAGCAGTACTTC.

This clone was seen a single time. The chain has TRBV19 and TRBJ2-7; D gene ambiguous. V lost 1 base to trimming and J lost 0 bases, with 7 bases between them. CDR1 and CDR2 from the germline V gene are LNHDA and SQIVND (reference sequence). The CDR3 length is 14 residues. In DNA, the CDR3 is TGTGCCAGTAGTATAGTTGTTTCCTCCTACGAGCAGTACTTC. Its protein product is CASSIVVSSYEQYF.

This clone was counted once. This chain connects TRBV7-9 to TRBJ2-7; no clear D. Per the germline V gene, CDR1 is SEHNR and CDR2 is FQNEAQ (reference sequence). There are 14 residues in the CDR3. The ends were cut back, 4 bases at V and 5 bases at J, with 15 bases in the middle. The CDR3 loop reads CASSSGALRDEQYF. Here the CDR3 DNA reads TGTGCCAGCAGCTCAGGAGCTTTAAGGGACGAGCAGTACTTC.

This clone came up a few times. V gene TRBV25-1 combines with J gene TRBJ1-2; 8 bases line up with TRBD1. V lost 4 bases to trimming and J lost 2 bases; unmatched junction nucleotides: 6. This CDR3 contains 15 residues. Per the germline V gene, CDR1 is MGHDK and CDR2 is SYGVNS. This CDR3 is CASSVWTGNNYGYTF. In nucleotides, the CDR3 is TGTGCCAGCAGTGTGTGGACAGGGAACAACTATGGCTACACCTTC.

This chain joins TRBV5-1 and TRBJ1-3; D is unclear. Trimming pared 0 bases from V and 0 bases from J, leaving 10 bases between. This CDR3 is built from 16 residues. Per germline, CDR1 SGHRS and CDR2 YFSETQ. The CDR3 nucleotides read TGCGCCAGCAGCTTGGGGTCGGCTTCCTCTGGAAACACCATATATTTT. Translation: CASSLGSASSGNTIYF. Combining the CDR3 with reference TRBV5-1 and TRBJ1-3 gives the whole variable domain KAGVTQTPRYLIKTRGQQVTLSCSPISGHRSVSWYQQTPGQGLQFLFEYFSETQRNKGNFPGRFSGRQFSNSRSEMNVSTLELGDSALYLCASSLGSASSGNTIYFGEGSWLTVV.

The chain has TRBV3-1 (or the pseudogene TRBV3-2) and TRBJ1-1, with 8 positions matching TRBD1. Germline V CDR1 and CDR2: LGHDT, YNNKEL (reference sequence). V lost 4 bases to trimming and J lost 6 bases; unmatched junction nucleotides: 10. CDR3 length: 15 residues. The CDR3 DNA follows: TGTGCCAGCAGCCTAACCGACAGGGGCACCCCTGAAGCTTTCTTT. The encoded protein is CASSLTDRGTPEAFF.

V is TRBV7-5 and J is TRBJ1-6. TRBV7-5 is given as a pseudogene. The CDR3 loop spans 14 amino acids. CDR3 sequence reads: CARSSTVERSPLHF. The CDR3 DNA follows: TGTGCCAGAAGTTCGACGGTGGAGCGTTCACCCCTCCACTTT.

The chain is built from TRBV24-1 and TRBJ2-2; 7 positions match TRBD1. V gave up 4 bases and J gave up 4 bases; unmatched junction bases: 8. The CDR3 loop spans 16 amino acids. CDR1 KGHDR and CDR2 SFDVKD come from the germline V gene. CDR3 sequence reads: CATSDADRVSTGELFF. For the CDR3, the DNA is TGTGCCACCAGTGACGCAGACAGGGTGTCCACCGGGGAGCTGTTTTTT.

This sequence joins TRBV9 and TRBJ2-3, with D possibly being TRBD1 (6 bases). V gave up 4 bases and J gave up 3 bases, with 18 bases separating them. CDR3 size: 16 residues. CDR1 and CDR2 from the germline V gene are SGDLS and YYNGEE. The CDR3 DNA follows: TGTGCCAGCAGCTTGACAGGTCGCCATACGACAGATACGCAGTATTTT. Its protein is CASSLTGRHTTDTQYF.

The V and J genes are TRBV6-1 and TRBJ1-1; D unresolved. This CDR3 has 15 residues. Per the germline V gene, CDR1 is MNHNS and CDR2 is SASEGT. The V end was cut by 2 bases, the J end by 0 bases, with 10 bases between. As DNA, the CDR3 is TGTGCCAGCAGTGAATTTTCAGAAATGAACACTGAAGCTTTCTTT. It encodes CASSEFSEMNTEAFF.

The gene calls are TRBV9 and TRBJ2-7; TRBD1 aligns across 9 bases. V lost 4 bases to trimming and J lost 3 bases; unmatched junction nucleotides: 5. CDR3 length equals 14 residues. Germline V gives CDR1 SGDLS, CDR2 YYNGEE. The CDR3 region has the DNA TGTGCCAGCAGCCCCGGGACAGGGAACTACGAGCAGTACTTC. Protein product: CASSPGTGNYEQYF. Combining the CDR3 with reference TRBV9 and TRBJ2-7 gives the whole variable domain DSGVTQTPKHLITATGQRVTLRCSPRSGDLSVYWYQQSLDQGLQFLIQYYNGEERAKGNILERFSAQQFPDLHSELNLSSLELGDSALYFCASSPGTGNYEQYFGPGTRLTVT.

The V gene is TRBV12-3 or TRBV12-4, the J gene TRBJ2-7, with D possibly being TRBD1 (6 bases). The CDR3 covers 12 residues. Deletions cut 6 bases from V and 4 bases from J, with 10 bases between. Written as DNA, the CDR3 is TGTGCCAGCAGCTCTACAGGGTACGAGCAGTACTTC. Translated, it gives CASSSTGYEQYF.

The V and J genes are TRBV27 and TRBJ1-5; 7 nucleotides align to TRBD1. The CDR3 loop spans 15 amino acids. Germline V gene sequence: CDR1 MNHEY, CDR2 SMNVEV (reference sequence). The trim removed 10 bases at V and 0 bases at J, leaving 9 bases unmatched. The CDR3 region is CATSGQPYSNQPQHF. For the CDR3, the DNA is TGTGCCACCTCGGGACAGCCTTATAGCAATCAGCCCCAGCATTTT.

This clone appeared a few times. V usage is TRBV10-3 and J usage is TRBJ2-7; D is undetermined. The CDR3 covers 17 residues. The germline V gene has CDR1 ENHRY and CDR2 SYGVKD. The V end lost 4 bases, the J end lost 0 bases, and 19 bases lay between the germline ends. In DNA form, the CDR3 reads TGTGCCATCAGTGGTTCCCTCGGTCTCCAAAGCTCCTACGAGCAGTACTTC. It specifies CAISGSLGLQSSYEQYF.

This rearrangement joins TRBV9 to TRBJ1-2; D remains unclear. Germline V gene data show CDR1 as SGDLS and CDR2 as YYNGEE. There are 14 residues in the CDR3. Between the trimmed V and J ends, which lost 4 bases and 1 base, there was a span of 11 bases. In DNA form, the CDR3 reads TGTGCCAGCAGCTTTGGCCGAGGTAACTATGGCTACACCTTC. Translating gives CASSFGRGNYGYTF.